This is a list of T cell receptor beta chains from one sample in a study of cytomegalovirus exposure and HLA in healthy donors. Using immunoSEQ multiplex PCR, the repertoire was profiled, and TCRdb retains in-frame clones only, with some absent. This table has 97,000 or so clones, roughly 60% appearing once. The specimen was PBMCs. The receptors were sampled from a human donor in good health. CDR3s include the opening cysteine and the closing phenylalanine or tryptophan. D genes are given only for firm matches. Rows give clone size only sometimes, using once, few, many, or a class for an expanded clone.

J | length | D | V | size | DNA | CDR3
TRBJ2-3 | 16 | TRBD2 | TRBV14 | . | TGTGCCAGCAGCCAAATGGGCGGGAGCCGCACAGATACGCAGTATTTT | CASSQMGGSRTDTQYF
TRBJ2-2 | 12 | . | TRBV19 | few | TGTGCCAGTACTAGTTTAGGCGGGGAGCTGTTTTTT | CASTSLGGELFF
TRBJ2-2 | 15 | TRBD1 | TRBV4-1 | once | TGCGCCAGCAGCAAGGGACAGGCCGGAACCGGGGAGCTGTTTTTT | CASSKGQAGTGELFF
TRBJ2-3 | 19 | . | TRBV29-1 | few | TGCAGCAGCCGACCCGGGACAGGGATCAGCGGGAGGGCTAAAGATACGCAGTATTTT | CSSRPGTGISGRAKDTQYF
TRBJ2-1 | 17 | . | TRBV7-9 | . | TGTGCCAGCAGCTCGATGGGATTCGCGGGATACTACAATGAGCAGTTCTTC | CASSSMGFAGYYNEQFF
TRBJ1-4 | 16 | TRBD1 | TRBV6-1 | . | TGTGCCAGCAGTGGGGGCATACCGGGACAGCTAGAAAAACTGTTTTTT | CASSGGIPGQLEKLFF
TRBJ2-7 | 15 | . | TRBV4-2 | . | TGTGCCAGCAGCCAATCGGGACTCAGCTCCTACGAGCAGTACTTC | CASSQSGLSSYEQYF
TRBJ2-5 | 18 | . | TRBV7-6 | . | TGTGCCAGCAGCTTACCGAGGCCGCAGGACAGCGTAGGAGAGACCCAGTACTTC | CASSLPRPQDSVGETQYF
TRBJ1-1 | 14 | TRBD1 | TRBV6-5 | . | TGTGCCAGCAGGCCGGGACAGACTAACACTGAAGCTTTCTTT | CASRPGQTNTEAFF
TRBJ2-5 | 16 | TRBD1 | TRBV18 | . | TGTGCCAGCTCACCACCCCGGACAGGGCTCGGAGAGACCCAGTACTTC | CASSPPRTGLGETQYF
TRBJ1-1 | 17 | TRBD1 | TRBV5-4 | . | TGTGCCAGCAGCTTATTAGGACAGGGGGGTTCGTTCGCTGAAGCTTTCTTT | CASSLLGQGGSFAEAFF